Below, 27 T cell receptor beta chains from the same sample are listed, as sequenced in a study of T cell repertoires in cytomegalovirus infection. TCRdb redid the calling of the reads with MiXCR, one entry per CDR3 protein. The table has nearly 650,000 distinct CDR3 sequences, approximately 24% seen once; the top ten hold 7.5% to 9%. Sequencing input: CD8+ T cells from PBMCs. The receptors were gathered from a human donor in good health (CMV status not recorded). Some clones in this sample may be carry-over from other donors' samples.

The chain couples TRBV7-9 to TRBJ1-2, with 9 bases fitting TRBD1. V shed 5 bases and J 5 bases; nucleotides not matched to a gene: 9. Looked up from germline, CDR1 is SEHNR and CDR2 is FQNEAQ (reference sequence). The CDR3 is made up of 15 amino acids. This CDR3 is CASSRPGTGLYGYTF. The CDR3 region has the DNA TGTGCCAGCAGCCGTCCCGGGACAGGGTTATATGGCTACACCTTC. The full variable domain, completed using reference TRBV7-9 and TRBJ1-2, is DTGVSQNPRHKITKRGQNVTFRCDPISEHNRLYWYRQTLGQGPEFLTYFQNEAQLEKSRLLSDRFSAERPKGSFSTLEIQRTEQGDSAMYLCASSRPGTGLYGYTFGSGTRLTVV.

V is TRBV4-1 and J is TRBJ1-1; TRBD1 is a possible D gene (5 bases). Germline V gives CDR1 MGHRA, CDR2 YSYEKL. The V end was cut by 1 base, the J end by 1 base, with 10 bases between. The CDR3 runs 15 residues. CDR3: CASSQAGAGNTEAFF. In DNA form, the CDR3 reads TGCGCCAGCAGCCAAGCTGGGGCCGGGAACACTGAAGCTTTCTTT.

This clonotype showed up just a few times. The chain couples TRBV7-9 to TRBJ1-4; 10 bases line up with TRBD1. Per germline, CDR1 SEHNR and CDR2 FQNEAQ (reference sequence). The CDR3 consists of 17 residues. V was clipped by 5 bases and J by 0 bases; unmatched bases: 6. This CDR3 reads CASSMGTGDATNEKLFF. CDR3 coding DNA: TGTGCCAGCAGCATGGGGACAGGGGACGCAACTAATGAAAAACTGTTTTTT.

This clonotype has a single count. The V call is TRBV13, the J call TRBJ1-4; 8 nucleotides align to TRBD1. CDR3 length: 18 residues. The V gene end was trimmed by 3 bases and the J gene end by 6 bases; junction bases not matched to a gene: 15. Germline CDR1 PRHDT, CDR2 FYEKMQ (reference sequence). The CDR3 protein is CASSFLDREREEDEKLFF. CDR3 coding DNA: TGTGCCAGCAGCTTCCTGGACAGGGAGAGGGAGGAGGATGAAAAACTGTTTTTT.

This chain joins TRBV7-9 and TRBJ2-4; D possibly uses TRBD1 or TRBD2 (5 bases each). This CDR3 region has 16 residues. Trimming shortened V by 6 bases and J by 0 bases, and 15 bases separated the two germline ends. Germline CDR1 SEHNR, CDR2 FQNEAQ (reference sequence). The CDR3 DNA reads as TGTGCCAGCAGTTCCCCCGAGGGGATAGCCAAAAACATTCAGTACTTC. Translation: CASSSPEGIAKNIQYF.

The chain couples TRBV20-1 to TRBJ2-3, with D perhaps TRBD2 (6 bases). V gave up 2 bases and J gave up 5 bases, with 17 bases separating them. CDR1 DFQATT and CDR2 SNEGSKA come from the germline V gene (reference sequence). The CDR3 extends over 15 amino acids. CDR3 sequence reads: CSARLRLVGVDTQYF. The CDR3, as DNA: TGCAGTGCTAGACTCCGACTAGTGGGAGTAGATACGCAGTATTTT.

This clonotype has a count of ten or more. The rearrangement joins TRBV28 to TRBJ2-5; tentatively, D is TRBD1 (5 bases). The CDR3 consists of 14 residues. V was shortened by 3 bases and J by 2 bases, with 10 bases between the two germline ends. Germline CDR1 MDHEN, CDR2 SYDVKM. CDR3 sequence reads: CASSFPTAQETQYF. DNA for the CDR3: TGTGCCAGCAGTTTTCCGACAGCTCAAGAGACCCAGTACTTC. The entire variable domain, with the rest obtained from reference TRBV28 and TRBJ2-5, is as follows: DVKVTQSSRYLVKRTGEKVFLECVQDMDHENMFWYRQDPGLGLRLIYFSYDVKMKEKGDIPEGYSVSREKKERFSLILESASTNQTSMYLCASSFPTAQETQYFGPGTRLLVL.

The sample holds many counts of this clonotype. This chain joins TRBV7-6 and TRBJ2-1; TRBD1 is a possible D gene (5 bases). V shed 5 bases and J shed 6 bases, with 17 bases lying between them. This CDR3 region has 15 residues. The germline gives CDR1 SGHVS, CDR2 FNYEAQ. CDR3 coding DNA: TGTGCCAGCAGCGGCAGGGCAAGCGACTCCAATGAGCAGTTCTTC. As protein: CASSGRASDSNEQFF.

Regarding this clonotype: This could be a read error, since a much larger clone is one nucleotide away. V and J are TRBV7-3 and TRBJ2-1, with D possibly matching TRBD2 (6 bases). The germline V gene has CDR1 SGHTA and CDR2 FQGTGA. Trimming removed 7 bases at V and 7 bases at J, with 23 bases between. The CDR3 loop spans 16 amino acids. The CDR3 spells CASTVPEGAGRNEQFF. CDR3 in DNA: TGTGCCAGCACCGTCCCGGAGGGCGCGGGGAGAAATGAGCAGTTCTTC.

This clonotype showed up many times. DNA for the CDR3: TGTGCCAGCAGCTTTACCCTCAGGGGGAGGGTGAACACTGAAGCTTTCTTT. Translating gives CASSFTLRGRVNTEAFF. The J gene is TRBJ1-1, the V gene TRBV7-2, with TRBD1 matching 7 bases. Germline V lookup: CDR1 SGHTA, CDR2 FQGNSA. With V trimmed by 3 bases and J by 0 bases, 10 bases remained unmatched. This CDR3 has 17 amino acids.

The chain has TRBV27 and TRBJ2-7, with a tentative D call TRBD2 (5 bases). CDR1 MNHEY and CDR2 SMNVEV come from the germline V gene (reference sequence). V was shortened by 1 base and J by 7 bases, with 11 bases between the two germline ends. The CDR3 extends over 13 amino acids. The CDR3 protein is CASSLYWTEEQYF. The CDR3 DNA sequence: TGTGCCAGCAGTTTATACTGGACTGAGGAGCAGTACTTC.

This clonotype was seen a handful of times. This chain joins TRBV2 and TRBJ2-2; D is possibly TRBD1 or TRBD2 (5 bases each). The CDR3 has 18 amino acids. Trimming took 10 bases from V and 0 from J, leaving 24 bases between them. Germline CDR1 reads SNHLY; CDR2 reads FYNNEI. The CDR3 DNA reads TGTGCCACGCTTAAACGGGACGGGCTAGTCGCGAACACCGGGGAGCTGTTTTTT. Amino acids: CATLKRDGLVANTGELFF.

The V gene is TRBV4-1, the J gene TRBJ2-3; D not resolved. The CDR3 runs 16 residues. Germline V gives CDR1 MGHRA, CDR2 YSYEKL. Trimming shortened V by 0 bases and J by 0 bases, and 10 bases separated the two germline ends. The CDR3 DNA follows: TGCGCCAGCAGCCAAGAATACATTCGGAGCACAGATACGCAGTATTTT. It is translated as CASSQEYIRSTDTQYF.

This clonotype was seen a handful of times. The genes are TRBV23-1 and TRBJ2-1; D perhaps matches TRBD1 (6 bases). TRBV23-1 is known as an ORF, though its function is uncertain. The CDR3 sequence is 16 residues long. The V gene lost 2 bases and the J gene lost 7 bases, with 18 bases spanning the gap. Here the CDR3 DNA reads TGCGCCAGCAGTCAAACCCCTGGGACAAGGAGGAATGAGCAGTTCTTC. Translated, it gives CASSQTPGTRRNEQFF.

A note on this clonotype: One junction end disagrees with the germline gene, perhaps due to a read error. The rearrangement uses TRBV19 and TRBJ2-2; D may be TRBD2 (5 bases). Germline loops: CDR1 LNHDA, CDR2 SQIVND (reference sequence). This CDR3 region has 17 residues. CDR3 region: CTSSRTRHRPNTGELFF. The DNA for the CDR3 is TGTACCAGTAGTAGAACTAGACATCGGCCAAACACCGGGGAGCTGTTTTTT.

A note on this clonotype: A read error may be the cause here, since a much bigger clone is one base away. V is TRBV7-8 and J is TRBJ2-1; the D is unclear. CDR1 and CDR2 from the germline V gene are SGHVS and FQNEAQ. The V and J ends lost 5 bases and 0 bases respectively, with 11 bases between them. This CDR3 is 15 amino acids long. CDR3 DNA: TGTGCCAGCAGCCATGGCGGCGGCTCCTACAATGAGCAGTTCTTC. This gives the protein CASSHGGGSYNEQFF.

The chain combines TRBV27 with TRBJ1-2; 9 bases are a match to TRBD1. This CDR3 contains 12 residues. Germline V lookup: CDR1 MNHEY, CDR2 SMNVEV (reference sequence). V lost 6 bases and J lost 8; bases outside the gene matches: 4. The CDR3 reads CASRQGAMGYTF. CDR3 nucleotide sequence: TGTGCCAGCAGACAGGGGGCGATGGGCTACACCTTC.

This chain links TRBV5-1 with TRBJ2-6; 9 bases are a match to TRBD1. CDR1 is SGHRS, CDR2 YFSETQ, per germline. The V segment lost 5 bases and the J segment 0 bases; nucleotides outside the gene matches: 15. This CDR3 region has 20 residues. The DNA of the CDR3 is TGCGCCAGCAGTCCTATTCCCCCGGACAGGGGACTCTCTGGGGCCAACGTCCTGACTTTC. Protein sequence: CASSPIPPDRGLSGANVLTF.

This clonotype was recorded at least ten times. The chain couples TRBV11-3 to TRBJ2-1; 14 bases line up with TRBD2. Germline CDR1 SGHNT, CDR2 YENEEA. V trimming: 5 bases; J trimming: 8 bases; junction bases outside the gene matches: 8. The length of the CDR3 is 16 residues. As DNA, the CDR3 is TGTGCCAGCAGCCCCCGGACTAGCGGGGGGTGGGATGAGCAGTTCTTC. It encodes CASSPRTSGGWDEQFF.

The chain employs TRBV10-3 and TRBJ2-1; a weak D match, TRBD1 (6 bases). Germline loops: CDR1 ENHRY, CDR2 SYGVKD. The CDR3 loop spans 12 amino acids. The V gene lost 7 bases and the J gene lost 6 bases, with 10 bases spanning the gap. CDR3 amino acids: CAITETGNEQFF. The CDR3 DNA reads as TGTGCCATCACCGAGACAGGCAATGAGCAGTTCTTC.

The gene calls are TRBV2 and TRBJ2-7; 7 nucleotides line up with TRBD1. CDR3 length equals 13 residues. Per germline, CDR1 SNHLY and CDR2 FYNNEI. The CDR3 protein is CAIPGTVNNEQYV. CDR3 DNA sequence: TGTGCGATCCCCGGGACAGTGAACAACGAGCAGTACGTC.

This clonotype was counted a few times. CDR3 bases: TGTGCCAGCAGTGGCTTGAAAGCTTTCTTT. Translated: CASSGLKAFF. The chain joins TRBV25-1 to TRBJ1-1, with D unresolved. V was shortened by 4 bases and J by 9 bases, with 6 bases between the two germline ends. The CDR3 loop spans 10 amino acids. The germline V gene has CDR1 MGHDK and CDR2 SYGVNS.

This CDR3 reads CASSPGDRSSGLAGTTGGELFF. The CDR3, as DNA: TGTGCCAGCAGCCCCGGGGACAGAAGTTCTGGACTAGCGGGGACAACCGGCGGGGAGCTGTTTTTT. This sequence joins TRBV7-9 and TRBJ2-2, with 12 bases matching TRBD2. The V gene end was trimmed by 5 bases and the J gene end by 7 bases; junction bases not matched to a gene: 26. The CDR3 length is 22 residues. Germline V gene lookup returns CDR1 SEHNR and CDR2 FQNEAQ (reference sequence).

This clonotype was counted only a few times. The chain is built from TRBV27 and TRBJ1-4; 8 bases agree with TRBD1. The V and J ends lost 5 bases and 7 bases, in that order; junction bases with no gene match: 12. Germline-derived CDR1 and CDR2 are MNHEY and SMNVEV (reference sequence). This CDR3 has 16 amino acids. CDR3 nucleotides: TGTGCCAGCAGTCACCCCTCAGGGGGCTTAGGTGAAAAACTGTTTTTT. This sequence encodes CASSHPSGGLGEKLFF. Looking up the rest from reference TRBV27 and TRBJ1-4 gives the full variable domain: EAQVTQNPRYLITVTGKKLTVTCSQNMNHEYMSWYRQDPGLGLRQIYYSMNVEVTDKGDVPEGYKVSRKEKRNFPLILESPSPNQTSLYFCASSHPSGGLGEKLFFGSGTQLSVL.

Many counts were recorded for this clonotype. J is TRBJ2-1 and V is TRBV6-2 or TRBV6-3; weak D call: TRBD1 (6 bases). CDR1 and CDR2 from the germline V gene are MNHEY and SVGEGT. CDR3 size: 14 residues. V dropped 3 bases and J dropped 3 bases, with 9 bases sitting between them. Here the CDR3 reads CASSYPGVYNEQFF. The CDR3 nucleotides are TGTGCCAGCAGTTATCCAGGGGTCTACAATGAGCAGTTCTTC.

As DNA, the CDR3 is TGTGCCAGCAGTCTGCCCGGGGACCGACGGTCCAATGAGCAGTTCTTC. Translated: CASSLPGDRRSNEQFF. The chain has TRBV6-6 and TRBJ2-1; possibly TRBD1 or TRBD2 for D (5 bases each). V was clipped by 5 bases and J by 6 bases, with 20 bases between them. This CDR3 has 16 amino acids. Germline V gene sequence: CDR1 MNHNY, CDR2 SVGAGI (reference sequence).

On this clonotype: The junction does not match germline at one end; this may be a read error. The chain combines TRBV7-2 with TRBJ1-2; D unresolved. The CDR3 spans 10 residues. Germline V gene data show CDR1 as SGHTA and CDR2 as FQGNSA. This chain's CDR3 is CANSLNGYTF. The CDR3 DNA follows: TGTGCCAACAGCTTAAACGGCTACACCTTC.